This T cell receptor beta chain was sequenced for a study of blood T cell repertoires in COVID-19. Study at large: Sites in the United States, Italy and Spain provided acute and convalescent COVID-19 samples.

Sequencing used immunoSEQ multiplex PCR; TCRdb keeps in-frame clones, though not all of them. Of 200,000 to 250,000 clones in the sample, over 75% were seen once. Trimming stripped 5 bases from V and 0 bases from J, with 11 bases between. Germline CDR1 and CDR2: MDHEN and SYDVKM. The CDR3 runs 15 residues. The receptor was derived from a man aged 45-65 years with COVID-19, enrolled during active disease. Material: peripheral blood. The V call is TRBV28, the J call TRBJ1-5; possibly TRBD1 for D (5 bases). CDR3 region: CASSPGGYSNQPQHF. DNA of the CDR3: TGTGCCAGCAGTCCCGGGGGATATAGCAATCAGCCCCAGCATTTT.